The 21 T cell receptor beta chains in this list originate from one sample, sequenced in a study of T-cell memory formation after mild COVID-19. TCRdb reanalysed the 5' RACE reads using MiXCR and keeps one entry per CDR3 protein. The table shows about 170,000 distinct CDR3 sequences, with over 10% occurring only once. The specimen sequenced was PBMCs or a T cell subset sorted from them (not recorded which). The receptors were sampled from a man aged 18 to 29 who had mild COVID-19 (a few samples of this study predate the infection). Cell type and time point are not known.

This clonotype was recorded at least ten times. The chain is built from TRBV4-2 and TRBJ2-1, with 8 nucleotides matching TRBD1. V shed 0 bases and J 4 bases; nucleotides not matched to a gene: 2. From germline, CDR1 is LGHNA and CDR2 YNFKEQ. The CDR3 length is 15 residues. The CDR3 loop reads CASSQETGDYNEQFF. As DNA, the CDR3 is TGTGCCAGCAGCCAAGAGACAGGGGATTACAATGAGCAGTTCTTC.

This clonotype was detected a few times. The chain uses TRBV7-2 and TRBJ1-2, with a possible D match to TRBD1 (5 bases). V was clipped by 1 base and J by 7 bases, with 10 bases between them. The CDR3 contains 13 residues. Germline CDR1 reads SGHTA; CDR2 reads FQGNSA. The CDR3 DNA follows: TGTGCCAGCAGCTTAGATCGGGGGGTTGGCTACACCTTC. Its protein product is CASSLDRGVGYTF.

The sample holds a few counts of this clonotype. This sequence joins TRBV5-1 and TRBJ2-5; no clear D. Germline V gene data show CDR1 as SGHRS and CDR2 as YFSETQ. The CDR3 sequence is 14 residues long. Between the trimmed V and J ends, which lost 0 bases and 5 bases, there was a span of 11 bases. The chain's CDR3 is CASSLERQMETQYF. CDR3 nucleotides: TGCGCCAGCAGCTTGGAACGGCAGATGGAGACCCAGTACTTC.

The chain has TRBV10-3 and TRBJ2-1, with D perhaps given as TRBD1 or TRBD2 (5 bases each). There are 14 residues in the CDR3. The germline V gene encodes CDR1 ENHRY and CDR2 SYGVKD. V was clipped by 6 bases and J by 2 bases, with 11 bases between them. CDR3 amino acids: CAIRNRDAYNEQFF. DNA of the CDR3: TGTGCCATCAGGAACCGGGACGCCTACAATGAGCAGTTCTTC.

A word on this clonotype: One end of the junction varies from germline; a read error may be responsible. The chain has TRBV11-2 and TRBJ2-3, with unresolved D. Germline CDR1 and CDR2: SGHAT and FQNNGV. This CDR3 spans 13 amino acids. CDR3 DNA sequence: TGTGCCAGCAGCCATGGCCGCACAGATACGCATTATTTT. Amino acid sequence: CASSHGRTDTHYF.

The sample holds a few counts of this clonotype. The V gene is TRBV20-1, the J gene TRBJ1-3; no clear D. CDR1 is DFQATT and CDR2 is SNEGSKA in the germline V gene (reference sequence). Trimming pared 5 bases from V and 4 bases from J, leaving 12 bases between. The CDR3 has 13 amino acids. CDR3 nucleotides: TGCAGTGCTCCTCGGGGAAACGGAAACACCATATATTTT. Amino acid sequence: CSAPRGNGNTIYF.

There are a few counts of this clonotype. The chain carries TRBV7-2 and TRBJ2-6, with D perhaps TRBD1 or TRBD2 (5 bases each). Germline-derived CDR1 and CDR2 are SGHTA and FQGNSA. CDR3 length equals 16 residues. Trimming took off 7 bases at V and 0 bases at J, with 13 bases between the two ends. The CDR3 coding sequence is TGTGCCAGCACTCGGGACGGAAGCTCTGGGGCCAACGTCCTGACTTTC. Encoded protein: CASTRDGSSGANVLTF.

This clonotype appeared a few times. V is TRBV7-6 and J is TRBJ2-6; TRBD1 matches 9 bases. CDR3 size: 16 residues. Looked up from germline, CDR1 is SGHVS and CDR2 is FNYEAQ. V shed 4 bases and J 4 bases; nucleotides not matched to a gene: 5. The CDR3 region has the DNA TGTGCCAGCAGCTCTGGACAGGGGAAAGGGGCCAACGTCCTGACTTTC. This gives the protein CASSSGQGKGANVLTF.

This clonotype has just a few counts. The chain uses TRBV11-2 and TRBJ2-1; 8 bases match TRBD2. Germline assignment: CDR1 SGHAT and CDR2 FQNNGV. J gave up 9 bases and V 0 bases, and 10 bases lay outside the gene matches. The CDR3 is 16 amino acids. This CDR3 reads CASSLDWRGALGEQFF. CDR3 coding DNA: TGTGCCAGCAGCTTAGATTGGCGGGGGGCTTTGGGTGAGCAGTTCTTC.

Only a few counts were recorded for this clonotype. V and J are TRBV5-6 and TRBJ2-3; TRBD2 might be the D (5 bases). The CDR3 totals 15 residues. The ends were cut back, 7 bases at V and 5 bases at J, with 20 bases in the middle. CDR1 is SGHDT, CDR2 YYEEEE, per germline. For the CDR3, the DNA is TGTGCCAGCCGGGAAGTTCGAGGGAAACAAGATACGCAGTATTTT. It is translated as CASREVRGKQDTQYF.

This clonotype has at least ten counts. This sequence joins TRBV12-3 or TRBV12-4 and TRBJ2-7, with D unresolved. The CDR3 is 11 amino acids. The V gene lost 4 bases and the J gene lost 0 bases, with 1 base spanning the gap. CDR3 in DNA: TGTGCCAGCAGTTCCTCCTACGAGCAGTACTTC. Protein sequence: CASSSSYEQYF.

The genes are TRBV4-3 and TRBJ2-3, with TRBD2 matching 10 bases. Per germline, CDR1 LGHNA and CDR2 YSLEER. The V segment lost 0 bases and the J segment 8 bases; nucleotides outside the gene matches: 5. The CDR3 spans 15 residues. The CDR3 is CASSQDLAGASTQYF. DNA for the CDR3: TGCGCCAGCAGCCAAGATCTAGCGGGGGCATCTACGCAGTATTTT.

V and J are TRBV7-9 and TRBJ2-6; D not certain. Germline V gene sequence: CDR1 SEHNR, CDR2 FQNEAQ (reference sequence). There are 15 residues in the CDR3. The V and J ends lost 6 bases and 4 bases respectively, with 13 bases between them. The CDR3 nucleotides are TGTGCCAGCAGACAGAAGATTCCCGGGGCCAACGTCCTGACTTTC. It is translated as CASRQKIPGANVLTF.

The chain combines TRBV6-6 with TRBJ2-3, with 10 bases identical to TRBD1. Trimming at V came to 3 bases and at J to 1 base, leaving 1 base not matched to a gene. The CDR3 has 15 residues. Germline CDR1 and CDR2: MNHNY and SVGAGI (reference sequence). The CDR3, as DNA: TGTGCCAGCAGTTATGGGACAGGGGGCACAGATACGCAGTATTTT. It yields the protein CASSYGTGGTDTQYF.

This clonotype was detected many times. The V call is TRBV20-1, the J call TRBJ1-6; the D is unclear. Trimming pared 1 base from V and 12 bases from J, leaving 16 bases between. Looked up from germline, CDR1 is DFQATT and CDR2 is SNEGSKA (reference sequence). The CDR3 covers 14 residues. The chain's CDR3 is CSARVGNPLGPLHF. For the CDR3, the DNA is TGCAGTGCTAGAGTGGGCAACCCATTAGGACCCCTCCACTTT.

The chain joins TRBV15 to TRBJ2-4; D possibly matches TRBD1 or TRBD2 (5 bases each). The CDR3 covers 19 residues. Trimming left V 3 bases short and J 0 bases short, with 21 bases between. Germline V gives CDR1 LNHNV, CDR2 YYDKDF (reference sequence). The CDR3 sequence: CATSSSRGRGRLAKNIQYF. CDR3 bases: TGTGCCACCAGCAGTTCCCGGGGTAGGGGTCGACTAGCCAAAAACATTCAGTACTTC.

The V call is TRBV7-9, the J call TRBJ1-4; no firm D call. With 5 bases removed from V and 0 bases from J, the gap between germline ends came to 16 bases. Germline V CDR1 and CDR2: SEHNR, FQNEAQ (reference sequence). The CDR3 extends over 17 amino acids. This chain's CDR3 is CASSAGRGSATNEKLFF. CDR3 coding DNA: TGTGCCAGCAGCGCCGGCCGTGGAAGCGCAACTAATGAAAAACTGTTTTTT.

The chain has TRBV7-8 and TRBJ2-7; D remains unclear. The V gene's germline CDR1 is SGHVS and CDR2 FQNEAQ. V lost 1 base and J lost 4, with 5 bases in between. The CDR3 length is 12 residues. The CDR3 loop reads CASSLVVYEQYV. CDR3 nucleotides: TGTGCCAGCAGCTTAGTAGTTTACGAGCAGTACGTC.

The chain couples TRBV12-3 or TRBV12-4 to TRBJ1-5; the D is unclear. V was cut by 3 bases and J by 6 bases, with 9 bases left in between. This CDR3 has 13 amino acids. CDR3 residues: CASSLREGQPQHF. CDR3 nucleotide sequence: TGTGCCAGCAGTTTGCGGGAAGGTCAGCCCCAGCATTTT.

This clonotype was seen only a few times. V and J are TRBV7-9 and TRBJ2-1, with 8 bases aligning to TRBD2. Germline V gene data show CDR1 as SEHNR and CDR2 as FQNEAQ (reference sequence). Trimming removed 4 bases from V and 7 bases from J; junction bases left unmatched: 9. This CDR3 has 15 amino acids. CDR3 in amino acids: CASSSAGTSLNEQFF. CDR3 bases: TGTGCCAGCAGCTCCGCAGGGACTAGTTTGAATGAGCAGTTCTTC.

The chain joins TRBV19 to TRBJ1-5; TRBD1 aligns across 7 bases. Germline V gene lookup returns CDR1 LNHDA and CDR2 SQIVND (reference sequence). J was trimmed by 5 bases and V by 5 bases; bases with no gene match: 18. This CDR3 has 18 amino acids. CDR3 amino acids: CASSPRGQTRVRDQPQHF. In DNA, the CDR3 is TGTGCCAGTAGTCCCAGGGGACAGACTCGGGTACGGGATCAGCCCCAGCATTTT.